The 18 T cell receptor beta chains below all came from one sample that was sequenced in a study of T-cell memory formation after mild COVID-19. TCRdb reanalysed the 5' RACE reads using MiXCR and keeps one entry per CDR3 protein. The data show approximately 180,000 distinct CDR3 sequences, around 15% seen once. Specimen: PBMCs or a T cell subset sorted from them (not recorded which). All receptors derive from an adult woman who had mild COVID-19 (a few samples of this study predate the infection). Cell type and time point are not known.

This clonotype was seen only a few times. One junction end disagrees with the germline gene, perhaps due to a read error. This chain connects TRBV7-7 to TRBJ2-6, with D hard to call. CDR3 length equals 15 residues. From germline, CDR1 is SSHAT and CDR2 FNYEAQ (reference sequence). CDR3 DNA: TGTGCTAGCAGCTTAGGAACCTCTGGGGCCAACGTCCTGACTTTC. Translated: CASSLGTSGANVLTF. Using reference TRBV7-7 and TRBJ2-6 for the parts outside the CDR3, the full variable domain is GAGVSQSPRYKVTKRGQDVTLRCDPISSHATLYWYQQALGQGPEFLTYFNYEAQPDKSGLPSDRFSAERPEGSISTLTIQRTEQRDSAMYRCASSLGTSGANVLTFGAGSRLTVL.

This chain links TRBV14 with TRBJ2-3; no clear D. CDR3 length: 13 amino acids. V was clipped by 0 bases and J by 6 bases, with 7 bases between them. Germline CDR1 reads SGHDN; CDR2 reads FVKESK. CDR3 loop: CASSQEGPDTQYF. Here the CDR3 DNA reads TGTGCCAGCAGCCAAGAAGGTCCGGATACGCAGTATTTT. Full variable domain (missing parts from reference TRBV14 and TRBJ2-3): EAGVTQFPSHSVIEKGQTVTLRCDPISGHDNLYWYRRVMGKEIKFLLHFVKESKQDESGMPNNRFLAERTGGTYSTLKVQPAELEDSGVYFCASSQEGPDTQYFGPGTRLTVL.

The chain is built from TRBV29-1 and TRBJ1-6; the D gene is possibly TRBD1 (6 bases). Germline assignment: CDR1 SQVTM and CDR2 ANQGSEA. V lost 5 bases and J 1 base, leaving 12 bases between the germline ends. The CDR3 runs to 15 residues. The CDR3 DNA reads as TGCAGCGTTCGGCAGGGGCTATCCTATAATTCACCCCTCCACTTT. This translates into CSVRQGLSYNSPLHF. Filled out from reference TRBV29-1 and TRBJ1-6, the complete variable domain reads SAVISQKPSRDICQRGTSLTIQCQVDSQVTMMFWYRQQPGQSLTLIATANQGSEATYESGFVIDKFPISRPNLTFSTLTVSNMSPEDSSIYLCSVRQGLSYNSPLHFGNGTRLTVT.

Only a few counts were recorded for this clonotype. This chain uses TRBV27 with TRBJ2-1; 8 nucleotides match TRBD2. Germline V CDR1 and CDR2: MNHEY, SMNVEV (reference sequence). V trimming: 5 bases; J trimming: 4 bases; junction bases outside the gene matches: 7. The CDR3 contains 15 residues. The CDR3 coding sequence is TGTGCCAGCAGTCCCGGGGGGGAGCCTTACAATGAGCAGTTCTTC. It translates to CASSPGGEPYNEQFF.

This chain joins TRBV12-5 and TRBJ2-7, with D perhaps matching TRBD2 (5 bases). The CDR3 covers 16 residues. CDR1 LGHNT and CDR2 FRNRAP come from the germline V gene. Trimming took 0 bases from V and 2 from J, leaving 14 bases between them. The CDR3 spells CASGLVLSFGAYEQYF. For the CDR3, the DNA is TGTGCTAGTGGTTTGGTACTTTCATTCGGGGCCTACGAGCAGTACTTC.

There are a few counts of this clonotype. The V and J genes are TRBV4-2 and TRBJ2-2; D is possibly TRBD1 (5 bases). V gave up 0 bases and J gave up 6 bases, with 11 bases separating them. From germline, CDR1 is LGHNA and CDR2 YNFKEQ. The CDR3 runs 15 residues. CDR3 bases: TGTGCCAGCAGCCAAGATTTTTCAGGGTCCGGGGAGCTGTTTTTT. Translated, it gives CASSQDFSGSGELFF.

The rearrangement links TRBV20-1 to TRBJ1-1, with D possibly matching TRBD1 (5 bases). V shed 3 bases and J shed 7 bases, with 9 bases lying between them. From germline, CDR1 is DFQATT and CDR2 SNEGSKA (reference sequence). This CDR3 has 11 amino acids. CDR3 amino acids: CSASQGIEAFF. Here the CDR3 DNA reads TGCAGTGCTAGTCAGGGAATTGAAGCTTTCTTT.

The table lists this clonotype with a few counts. The rearrangement uses TRBV19 and TRBJ1-1; 7 positions match TRBD1. Germline assignment: CDR1 LNHDA and CDR2 SQIVND (reference sequence). The CDR3 totals 13 residues. The junction had 6 bases not matched to a gene; V was cut back by 10 bases and J by 1 base. CDR3 residues: CATKTGSNTEAFF. CDR3 sequence (DNA): TGTGCCACTAAGACAGGGTCGAACACTGAAGCTTTCTTT. Filled out from reference TRBV19 and TRBJ1-1, the complete variable domain reads DGGITQSPKYLFRKEGQNVTLSCEQNLNHDAMYWYRQDPGQGLRLIYYSQIVNDFQKGDIAEGYSVSREKKESFPLTVTSAQKNPTAFYLCATKTGSNTEAFFGQGTRLTVV.

The chain carries TRBV7-6 and TRBJ2-3; maybe TRBD2 (5 bases). The V and J ends lost 6 bases and 0 bases respectively, with 7 bases between them. Per the germline V gene, CDR1 is SGHVS and CDR2 is FNYEAQ. CDR3 length: 13 amino acids. The CDR3 region has the DNA TGTGCCAGCAGAGCGGCTAGCACAGATACGCAGTATTTT. Translating gives CASRAASTDTQYF.

V gene TRBV7-4 combines with J gene TRBJ1-5; 10 nucleotides align to TRBD1. V shed 1 base and J 6 bases; nucleotides not matched to a gene: 9. The CDR3 runs to 17 residues. The germline CDR1 and CDR2 sequences are SGHVT and SQSDAQ. This CDR3 reads CASSLGVGQGKSQPQHF. The CDR3 DNA reads as TGTGCCAGCAGCTTAGGTGTGGGACAGGGGAAAAGTCAGCCCCAGCATTTT.

This clonotype was observed a handful of times. The chain carries TRBV15 and TRBJ1-5; possibly TRBD1 for D (6 bases). V was shortened by 4 bases and J by 6 bases, with 22 bases between the two germline ends. Germline CDR1 LNHNV, CDR2 YYDKDF (reference sequence). The CDR3 runs to 17 residues. DNA of the CDR3: TGTGCCACCAGCACCCCGGTAGCCCAGGGGTCCACTCAGCCCCAGCATTTT. It codes for CATSTPVAQGSTQPQHF.

This clonotype was observed a few times. The chain links TRBV5-1 to TRBJ2-7; 7 bases are a match to TRBD1. V shed 4 bases and J 5 bases; nucleotides not matched to a gene: 9. This CDR3 has 14 amino acids. Per germline, CDR1 SGHRS and CDR2 YFSETQ. The CDR3 loop is CASSRDSLVNEQYF. The CDR3 DNA reads as TGCGCCAGCAGCCGGGACAGTTTGGTCAACGAGCAGTACTTC.

This clonotype was picked up many times. V is TRBV5-1 and J is TRBJ2-7, with D perhaps TRBD1 (5 bases). This CDR3 region has 13 residues. Trimming took 0 bases from V and 3 from J, leaving 7 bases between them. The germline V gene encodes CDR1 SGHRS and CDR2 YFSETQ. The CDR3 region has the DNA TGCGCCAGCAGCTTGGGGGGCGACTACGAGCAGTACTTC. It codes for CASSLGGDYEQYF. Looking up the rest from reference TRBV5-1 and TRBJ2-7 gives the full variable domain: KAGVTQTPRYLIKTRGQQVTLSCSPISGHRSVSWYQQTPGQGLQFLFEYFSETQRNKGNFPGRFSGRQFSNSRSEMNVSTLELGDSALYLCASSLGGDYEQYFGPGTRLTVT.

This clonotype was seen more than once but under ten times. The chain is built from TRBV7-8 and TRBJ1-5; no definite D call. Per germline, CDR1 SGHVS and CDR2 FQNEAQ. V was pared by 1 base and J by 0 bases, with 7 bases between. This CDR3 contains 15 residues. The CDR3 loop reads CASSLVAVSNQPQHF. CDR3 coding DNA: TGTGCCAGCAGCTTAGTGGCAGTTAGCAATCAGCCCCAGCATTTT.

This clonotype was seen a handful of times. The rearrangement joins TRBV20-1 to TRBJ1-6; D gene unclear. This CDR3 has 13 amino acids. Germline assignment: CDR1 DFQATT and CDR2 SNEGSKA (reference sequence). V lost 1 base to trimming and J lost 11 bases, with 12 bases between them. This CDR3 is CSARAQTTAPLHF. CDR3 nucleotides: TGCAGTGCTAGAGCCCAAACCACGGCACCCCTCCACTTT.

This clonotype was observed at least ten times. V and J are TRBV7-2 and TRBJ1-1; no definite D call. The germline V gene has CDR1 SGHTA and CDR2 FQGNSA. The CDR3 totals 11 residues. V was cut by 3 bases and J by 3 bases, with 2 bases left in between. CDR3 sequence (DNA): TGTGCCAGCAGCTTCGACACTGAAGCTTTCTTT. Translating gives CASSFDTEAFF.

At least ten counts were recorded for this clonotype. The rearrangement uses TRBV12-3 or TRBV12-4 and TRBJ2-7; the match to TRBD1 covers 7 bases. This CDR3 region has 16 residues. V shed 5 bases, J shed 1 base, and the junction held 11 bases outside the gene matches. CDR3 region: CASSHRGKGLSYEQYF. In nucleotides, the CDR3 is TGTGCCAGCAGTCACAGGGGAAAAGGGCTGTCCTACGAGCAGTACTTC.

In its sample, this clonotype was seen many times. The V gene is TRBV12-3 or TRBV12-4, the J gene TRBJ2-6; D gene uncertain. This CDR3 is 14 amino acids long. Trimming removed 6 bases at V and 0 bases at J, with 6 bases between. In DNA, the CDR3 is TGTGCCAGCAGCCCCCCCTCTGGGGCCAACGTCCTGACTTTC. Protein: CASSPPSGANVLTF.